This T cell receptor beta chain is from a study of T cell clonotyping in hematopoietic cell transplantation. This CDR3 is 14 amino acids long. The V and J ends lost 1 base and 4 bases respectively, with 10 bases between them. Germline loops: CDR1 SEHNR, CDR2 FQNEAQ (reference sequence). Remarks on this clone: Its antigen remains unknown.

Study-wide points: After transplant, recipient diversity fell while pathologically expanded clonotypes grew through day 180. Without cell sorting, CD4 versus CD8 contributions remain unresolved.

The assay was immunoSEQ multiplex PCR, and TCRdb's table has in-frame clones only and misses some. The repertoire holds some 6,000 clones, with 75% to 85% as singletons. This chain links TRBV7-9 with TRBJ1-1; tentative D call: TRBD1 (6 bases). The sequencing used peripheral blood mononuclear cells, collected 180 days after allogeneic stem cell transplant. This TCR was sampled from a male patient between 65 and 79 years old who had an allogeneic stem cell transplant from an unrelated donor, so T cells may come from the graft donor. Some clones in this sample may be carry-over from other donors' samples. This CDR3 is CASSLEGGVTEAFF. The CDR3, as DNA: TGTGCCAGCAGCTTAGAAGGGGGAGTCACTGAAGCTTTCTTT.